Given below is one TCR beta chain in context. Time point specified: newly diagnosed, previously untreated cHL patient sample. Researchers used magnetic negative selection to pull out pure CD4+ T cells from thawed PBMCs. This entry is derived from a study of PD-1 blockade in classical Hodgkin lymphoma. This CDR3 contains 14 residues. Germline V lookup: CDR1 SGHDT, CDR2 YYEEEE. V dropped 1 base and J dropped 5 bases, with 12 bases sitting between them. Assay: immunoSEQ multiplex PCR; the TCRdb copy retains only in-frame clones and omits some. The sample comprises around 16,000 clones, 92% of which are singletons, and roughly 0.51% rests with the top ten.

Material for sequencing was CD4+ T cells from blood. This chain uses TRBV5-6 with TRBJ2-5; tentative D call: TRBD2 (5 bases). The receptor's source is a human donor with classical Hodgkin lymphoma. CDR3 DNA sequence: TGTGCCAGCAGCTTGCTGGAGGTCTGGGAGACCCAGTACTTC. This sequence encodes CASSLLEVWETQYF. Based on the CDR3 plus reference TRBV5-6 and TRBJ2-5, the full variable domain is DAGVTQSPTHLIKTRGQQVTLRCSPKSGHDTVSWYQQALGQGPQFIFQYYEEEERQRGNFPDRFSGHQFPNYSSELNVNALLLGDSALYLCASSLLEVWETQYFGPGTRLLVL.